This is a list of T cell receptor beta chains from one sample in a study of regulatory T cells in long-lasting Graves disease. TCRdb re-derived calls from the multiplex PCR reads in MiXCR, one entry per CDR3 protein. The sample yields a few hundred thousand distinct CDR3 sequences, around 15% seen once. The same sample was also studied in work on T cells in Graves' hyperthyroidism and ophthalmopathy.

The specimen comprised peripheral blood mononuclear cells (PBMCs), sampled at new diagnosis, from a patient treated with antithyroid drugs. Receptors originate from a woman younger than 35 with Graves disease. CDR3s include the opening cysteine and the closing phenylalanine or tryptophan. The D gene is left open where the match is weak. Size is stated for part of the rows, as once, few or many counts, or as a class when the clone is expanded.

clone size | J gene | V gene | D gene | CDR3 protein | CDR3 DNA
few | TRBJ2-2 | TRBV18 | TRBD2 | CASSPAGTRRAGELFF | TGTGCCAGCTCACCAGCCGGGACTAGAAGAGCCGGGGAGCTGTTTTTT
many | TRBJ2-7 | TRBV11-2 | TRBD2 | CASRPIGGRAGEQYF | TGTGCCAGCAGGCCCATAGGCGGGAGGGCCGGGGAGCAGTACTTC
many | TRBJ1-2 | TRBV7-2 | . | CASSLRAGIPDYGYTF | TGTGCCAGCAGCTTAAGGGCAGGGATTCCGGACTATGGCTACACCTTC
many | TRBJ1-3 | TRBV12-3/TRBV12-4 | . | CASTLSGNTIYF | TGTGCCAGCACCCTATCTGGAAACACCATATATTTT
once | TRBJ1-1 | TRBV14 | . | CASSQATANTEAFF | TGTGCCAGCAGCCAGGCGACAGCAAACACTGAAGCTTTCTTT
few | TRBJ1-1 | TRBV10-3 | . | CASRPPQVNTEAFF | TGTGCCAGCAGGCCGCCTCAGGTGAACACTGAAGCTTTCTTT
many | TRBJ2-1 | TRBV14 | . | CASSRRAEADEQFF | TGTGCCAGCAGCCGCAGGGCCGAGGCGGATGAGCAGTTCTTC
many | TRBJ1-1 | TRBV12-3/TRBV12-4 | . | CASSLKGGSEAFF | TGTGCCAGCAGTTTGAAAGGGGGTTCTGAAGCTTTCTTT
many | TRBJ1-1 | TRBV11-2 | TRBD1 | CASSPRTGGMSEAFF | TGTGCCAGCAGCCCCCGGACAGGGGGTATGTCTGAAGCTTTCTTT
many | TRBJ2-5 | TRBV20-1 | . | CSAKGQETQYF | TGCAGTGCTAAGGGGCAAGAGACCCAGTACTTC
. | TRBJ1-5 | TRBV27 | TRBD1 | CASRPTPGQTNYNQPQHF | TGTGCCAGCCGCCCCACCCCGGGACAGACTAACTACAATCAGCCCCAGCATTTT
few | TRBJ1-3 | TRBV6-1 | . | CASSELSPAGNTIYF | TGTGCCAGCAGTGAATTATCCCCGGCTGGAAACACCATATATTTT
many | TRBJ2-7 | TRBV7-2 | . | CASSSTPSYEQYF | TGTGCCAGCAGCTCAACACCCTCCTACGAGCAGTACTTC
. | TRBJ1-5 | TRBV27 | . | CASSYGVGNQPQHF | TGTGCCAGCAGTTACGGGGTTGGGAATCAGCCCCAGCATTTT
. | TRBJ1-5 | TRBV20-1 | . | CSAKRPGEDQPQHF | TGCAGTGCTAAGCGGCCAGGGGAAGATCAGCCCCAGCATTTT
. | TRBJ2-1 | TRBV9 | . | CASSVGAAAGVNEQFF | TGTGCCAGCAGCGTAGGGGCAGCGGCAGGAGTCAATGAGCAGTTCTTC
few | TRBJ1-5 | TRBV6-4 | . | CASSVGSNQPQHF | TGTGCCAGCAGTGTAGGGAGCAATCAGCCCCAGCATTTT
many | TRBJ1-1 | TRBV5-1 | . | CASSFEGTNTEAFF | TGCGCCAGCAGCTTTGAGGGAACGAACACTGAAGCTTTCTTT
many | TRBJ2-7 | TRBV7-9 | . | CASSLLPSYEQYF | TGTGCCAGCAGCTTGCTGCCCTCCTACGAGCAGTACTTC
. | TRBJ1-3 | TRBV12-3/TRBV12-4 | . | CASSLGRRGIGSGNTIYF | TGTGCCAGCAGTTTGGGCCGCCGGGGGATAGGGTCTGGAAACACCATATATTTT
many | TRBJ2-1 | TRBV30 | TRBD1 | CAWSGTDRASYNEQFF | TGTGCCTGGAGTGGGACGGACAGGGCATCGTACAATGAGCAGTTCTTC
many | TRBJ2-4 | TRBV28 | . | CASSLAARAKNIQYF | TGTGCCAGCAGTCTGGCAGCCCGAGCCAAAAACATTCAGTACTTC
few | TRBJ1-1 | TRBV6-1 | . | CASKGGTEAFF | TGTGCCAGCAAGGGAGGCACTGAAGCTTTCTTT
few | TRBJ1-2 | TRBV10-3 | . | CASSYSRAANYGYTF | TGTGCCAGCAGTTACTCTCGGGCCGCTAACTATGGCTACACCTTC
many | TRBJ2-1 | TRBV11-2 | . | CASRQGAGEQFF | TGTGCCAGCAGACAGGGAGCTGGTGAGCAGTTCTTC
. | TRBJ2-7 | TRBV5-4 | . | CASSLGASPYEQYF | TGTGCCAGCAGCTTGGGCGCTAGCCCCTACGAGCAGTACTTC
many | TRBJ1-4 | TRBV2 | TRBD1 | CASSSDRGPAEKLFF | TGTGCCAGCAGCTCGGACAGGGGGCCAGCCGAAAAACTGTTTTTT
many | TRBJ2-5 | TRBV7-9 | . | CASSPRGAQSQETQYF | TGTGCCAGCAGCCCCCGGGGAGCCCAGTCCCAAGAGACCCAGTACTTC
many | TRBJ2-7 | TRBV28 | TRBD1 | CASSPGTGVPYEQYF | TGTGCCAGCAGTCCCGGGACAGGGGTCCCCTACGAGCAGTACTTC
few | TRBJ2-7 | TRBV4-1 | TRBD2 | CASSHFAGLAGDYEQYF | TGCGCCAGCAGCCACTTCGCGGGACTAGCGGGGGACTACGAGCAGTACTTC
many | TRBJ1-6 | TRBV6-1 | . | CASSVYRPGPNSPLHF | TGTGCCAGCAGTGTCTACCGACCGGGACCGAATTCACCCCTCCACTTT
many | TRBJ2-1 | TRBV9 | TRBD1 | CASSVGTGYYNEQFF | TGTGCCAGCAGCGTAGGGACAGGGTACTACAATGAGCAGTTCTTC
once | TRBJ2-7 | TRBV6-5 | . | CASSYPSGGYYEQYF | TGTGCCAGCAGTTACCCTAGTGGCGGGTACTACGAGCAGTACTTC
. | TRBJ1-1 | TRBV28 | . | CALSRGRGNTEAFF | TGTGCCCTCTCAAGAGGCAGGGGGAACACTGAAGCTTTCTTT
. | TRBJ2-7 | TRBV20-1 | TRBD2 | CSAAGTSEPLYEQYF | TGCAGTGCCGCCGGGACTAGCGAGCCCCTCTACGAGCAGTACTTC
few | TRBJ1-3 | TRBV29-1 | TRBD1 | CSVQGASGNTIYF | TGCAGCGTACAGGGGGCATCAGGAAACACCATATATTTT
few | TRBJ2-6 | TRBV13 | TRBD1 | CASSLSGTGDGANVLTF | TGTGCCAGCAGCTTAAGCGGGACAGGGGACGGGGCCAACGTCCTGACTTTC
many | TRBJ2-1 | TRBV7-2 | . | CASSTEGSYNEQFF | TGTGCCAGCAGCACGGAAGGCTCCTACAATGAGCAGTTCTTC
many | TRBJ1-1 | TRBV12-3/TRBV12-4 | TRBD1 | CASSRQDRDHTEAFF | TGTGCCAGCAGTCGGCAAGACAGGGACCACACTGAAGCTTTCTTT
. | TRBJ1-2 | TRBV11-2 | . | CASSPIRTDYGHTF | TGTGCAAGCAGTCCCATTCGGACGGATTATGGCCACACCTTC
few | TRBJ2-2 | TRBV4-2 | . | CARSHRVGELFF | TGTGCCCGCAGCCATAGAGTCGGGGAGCTGTTTTTT
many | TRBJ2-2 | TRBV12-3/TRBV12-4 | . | CASRRRTNTGELFF | TGTGCCAGCAGGAGGCGGACGAACACCGGGGAGCTGTTTTTT
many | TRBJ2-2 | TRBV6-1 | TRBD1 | CASSPDRGHTGELFF | TGTGCCAGCAGTCCCGACAGGGGACACACCGGGGAGCTGTTTTTT
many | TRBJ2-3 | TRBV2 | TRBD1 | CASRAGTGTDTQYF | TGTGCCAGCAGAGCCGGGACAGGCACAGATACGCAGTATTTT
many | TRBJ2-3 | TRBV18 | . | CASSPRANSGFGDTQYF | TGTGCCAGCTCACCGCGGGCAAACAGCGGGTTCGGAGATACGCAGTATTTT
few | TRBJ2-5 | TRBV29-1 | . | CSVGGGYGQETQYF | TGCAGCGTTGGTGGCGGTTATGGGCAAGAGACCCAGTACTTC
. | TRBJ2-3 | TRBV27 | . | CASSFLSDTQYF | TGTGCCAGCAGTTTTTTATCAGATACGCAGTATTTT
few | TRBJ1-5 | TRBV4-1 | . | CASSQGRLNQPQHF | TGCGCCAGCAGCCAAGGTCGCCTGAATCAGCCCCAGCATTTT
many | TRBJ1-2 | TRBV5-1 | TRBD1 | CASSLGAGTGGDGYTF | TGCGCCAGCAGCTTGGGGGCCGGGACAGGGGGCGATGGCTACACCTTC
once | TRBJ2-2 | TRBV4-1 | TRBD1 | CASSQSTGVTGELFF | TGCGCCAGCAGCCAATCCACAGGGGTAACCGGGGAGCTGTTTTTT
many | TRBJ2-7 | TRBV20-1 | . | CSASLQTQWDRRSYEQYF | TGCAGTGCTAGTCTTCAAACCCAATGGGACCGACGCTCCTACGAGCAGTACTTC
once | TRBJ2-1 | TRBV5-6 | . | CASSFGFKLGVNEQFF | TGTGCCAGCAGTTTCGGGTTTAAATTAGGGGTGAATGAGCAGTTCTTC
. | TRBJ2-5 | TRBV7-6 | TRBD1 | CASSPQTGAQETQYF | TGTGCCAGCAGCCCCCAGACAGGGGCACAAGAGACCCAGTACTTC